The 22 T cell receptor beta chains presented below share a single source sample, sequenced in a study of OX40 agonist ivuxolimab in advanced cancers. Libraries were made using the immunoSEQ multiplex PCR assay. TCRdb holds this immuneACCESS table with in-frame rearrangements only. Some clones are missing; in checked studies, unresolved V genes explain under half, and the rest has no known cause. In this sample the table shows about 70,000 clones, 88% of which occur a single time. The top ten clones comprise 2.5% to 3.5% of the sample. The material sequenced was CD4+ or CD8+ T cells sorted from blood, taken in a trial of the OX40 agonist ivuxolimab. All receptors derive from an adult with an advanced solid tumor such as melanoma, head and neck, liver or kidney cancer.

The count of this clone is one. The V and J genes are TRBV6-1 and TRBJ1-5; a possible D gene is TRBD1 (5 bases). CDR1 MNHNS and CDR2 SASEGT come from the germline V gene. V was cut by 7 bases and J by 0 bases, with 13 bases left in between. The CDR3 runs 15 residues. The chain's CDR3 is CASTPGPNSNQPQHF. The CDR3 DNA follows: TGTGCCAGCACCCCGGGGCCGAATAGCAATCAGCCCCAGCATTTT.

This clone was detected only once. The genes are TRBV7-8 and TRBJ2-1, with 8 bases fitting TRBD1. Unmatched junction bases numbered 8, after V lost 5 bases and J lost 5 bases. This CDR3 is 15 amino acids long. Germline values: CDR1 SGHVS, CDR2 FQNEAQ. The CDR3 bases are TGTGCCAGCAGCCCCGGACAGGGTATCGACAATGAGCAGTTCTTC. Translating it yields CASSPGQGIDNEQFF.

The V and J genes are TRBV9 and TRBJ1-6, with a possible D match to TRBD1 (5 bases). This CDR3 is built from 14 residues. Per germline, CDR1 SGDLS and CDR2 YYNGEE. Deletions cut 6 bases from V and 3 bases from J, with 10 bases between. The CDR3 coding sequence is TGTGCCAGCACAATGGGGCACTATAATTCACCCCTCCACTTT. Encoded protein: CASTMGHYNSPLHF.

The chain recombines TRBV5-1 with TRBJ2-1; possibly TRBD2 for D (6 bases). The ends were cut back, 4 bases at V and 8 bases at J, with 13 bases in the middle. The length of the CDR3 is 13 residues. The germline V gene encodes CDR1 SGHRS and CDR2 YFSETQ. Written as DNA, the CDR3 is TGCGCCAGCAGCCTCGGGAGTACGGATGAGCAGTTCTTC. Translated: CASSLGSTDEQFF. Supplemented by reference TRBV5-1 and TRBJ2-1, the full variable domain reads KAGVTQTPRYLIKTRGQQVTLSCSPISGHRSVSWYQQTPGQGLQFLFEYFSETQRNKGNFPGRFSGRQFSNSRSEMNVSTLELGDSALYLCASSLGSTDEQFFGPGTRLTVL.

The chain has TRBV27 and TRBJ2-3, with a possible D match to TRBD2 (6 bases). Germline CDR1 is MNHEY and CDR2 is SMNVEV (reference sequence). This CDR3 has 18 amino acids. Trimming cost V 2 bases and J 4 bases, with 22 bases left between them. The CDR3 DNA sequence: TGTGCCAGCAGTTTAGGCCTCCGGCCGGGAGTCAGAGCAGATACGCAGTATTTT. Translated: CASSLGLRPGVRADTQYF.

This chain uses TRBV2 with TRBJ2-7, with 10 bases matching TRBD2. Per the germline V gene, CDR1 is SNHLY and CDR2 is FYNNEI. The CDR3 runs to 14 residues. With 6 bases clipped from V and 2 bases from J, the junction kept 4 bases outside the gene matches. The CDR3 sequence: CASSFGLAAYEQYF. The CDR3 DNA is TGTGCCAGCAGCTTCGGACTAGCGGCCTACGAGCAGTACTTC.

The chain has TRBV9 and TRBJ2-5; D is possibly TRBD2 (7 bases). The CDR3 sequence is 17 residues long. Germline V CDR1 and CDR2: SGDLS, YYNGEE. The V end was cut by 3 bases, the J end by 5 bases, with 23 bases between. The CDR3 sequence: CASSDPVGAGARETQYF. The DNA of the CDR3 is TGTGCCAGCAGCGACCCCGTGGGGGCGGGAGCACGGGAGACCCAGTACTTC. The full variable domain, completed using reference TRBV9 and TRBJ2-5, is DSGVTQTPKHLITATGQRVTLRCSPRSGDLSVYWYQQSLDQGLQFLIQYYNGEERAKGNILERFSAQQFPDLHSELNLSSLELGDSALYFCASSDPVGAGARETQYFGPGTRLLVL.

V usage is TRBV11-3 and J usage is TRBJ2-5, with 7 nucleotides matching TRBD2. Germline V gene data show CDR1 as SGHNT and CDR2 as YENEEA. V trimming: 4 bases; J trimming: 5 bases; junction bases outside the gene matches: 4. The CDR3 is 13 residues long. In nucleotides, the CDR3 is TGTGCCAGCAGCTCCCGGGGGGAGGAGACCCAGTACTTC. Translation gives CASSSRGEETQYF.

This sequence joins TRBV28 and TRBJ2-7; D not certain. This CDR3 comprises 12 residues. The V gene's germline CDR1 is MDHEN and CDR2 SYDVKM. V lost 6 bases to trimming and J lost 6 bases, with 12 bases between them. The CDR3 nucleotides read TGTGCCAGCAGGGTCTCGGTGGGCGAGCAGTACTTC. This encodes CASRVSVGEQYF.

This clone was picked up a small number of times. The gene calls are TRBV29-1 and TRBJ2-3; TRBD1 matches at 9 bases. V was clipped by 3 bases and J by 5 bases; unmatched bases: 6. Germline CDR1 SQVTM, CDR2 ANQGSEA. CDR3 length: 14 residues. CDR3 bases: TGCAGCGTTGAGAGGGACAGGGTTGAAGATACGCAGTATTTT. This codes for CSVERDRVEDTQYF.

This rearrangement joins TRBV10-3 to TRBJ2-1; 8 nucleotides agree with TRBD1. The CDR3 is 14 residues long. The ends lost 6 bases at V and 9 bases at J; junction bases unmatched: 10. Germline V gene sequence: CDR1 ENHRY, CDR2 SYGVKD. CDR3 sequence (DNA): TGTGCCATCAGCTCGACAGGGGATCTGACTGAGCAGTTCTTC. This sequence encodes CAISSTGDLTEQFF.

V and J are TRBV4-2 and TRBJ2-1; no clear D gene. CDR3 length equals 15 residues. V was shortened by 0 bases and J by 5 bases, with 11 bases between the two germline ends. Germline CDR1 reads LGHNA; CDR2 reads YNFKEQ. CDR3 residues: CASSQDYTPDNEQFF. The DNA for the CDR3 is TGTGCCAGCAGCCAAGATTATACTCCGGACAATGAGCAGTTCTTC.

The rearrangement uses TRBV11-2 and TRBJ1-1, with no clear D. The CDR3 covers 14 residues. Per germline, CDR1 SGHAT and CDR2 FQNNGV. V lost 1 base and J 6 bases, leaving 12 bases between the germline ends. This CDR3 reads CASSLGQRLAEAFF. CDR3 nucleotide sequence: TGTGCCAGCAGCTTAGGGCAGAGGTTAGCTGAAGCTTTCTTT.

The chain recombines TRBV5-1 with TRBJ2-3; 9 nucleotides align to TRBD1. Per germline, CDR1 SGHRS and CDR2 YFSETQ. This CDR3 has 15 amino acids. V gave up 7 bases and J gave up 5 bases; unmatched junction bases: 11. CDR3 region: CASGSGTGRQDTQYF. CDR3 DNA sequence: TGCGCCAGCGGCTCCGGGACAGGGAGGCAAGATACGCAGTATTTT.

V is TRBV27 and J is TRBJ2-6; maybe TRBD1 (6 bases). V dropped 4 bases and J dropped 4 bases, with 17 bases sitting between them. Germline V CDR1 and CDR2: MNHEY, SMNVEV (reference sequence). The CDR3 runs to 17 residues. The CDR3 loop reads CASSYREQGSGANVLTF. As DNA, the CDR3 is TGTGCCAGCAGTTATAGGGAACAGGGTTCAGGGGCCAACGTCCTGACTTTC.

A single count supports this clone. CDR3 nucleotide sequence: TGTGCCAGCAGCTTCCGGACAGGGAGCTCTGGAAACACCATATATTTT. Its translation is CASSFRTGSSGNTIYF. V usage is TRBV7-9 and J usage is TRBJ1-3; the match to TRBD1 covers 8 bases. Germline V gene lookup returns CDR1 SEHNR and CDR2 FQNEAQ (reference sequence). CDR3 size: 16 residues. Losses at the gene ends were 3 bases for V and 0 bases for J; bases not matched to a gene: 4.

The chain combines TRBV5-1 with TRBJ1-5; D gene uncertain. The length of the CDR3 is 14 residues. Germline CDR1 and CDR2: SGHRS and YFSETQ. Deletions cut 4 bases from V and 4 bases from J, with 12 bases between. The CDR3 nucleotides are TGCGCCAGCAGCCCGACCCCCGGAAATCAGCCCCAGCATTTT. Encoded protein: CASSPTPGNQPQHF.

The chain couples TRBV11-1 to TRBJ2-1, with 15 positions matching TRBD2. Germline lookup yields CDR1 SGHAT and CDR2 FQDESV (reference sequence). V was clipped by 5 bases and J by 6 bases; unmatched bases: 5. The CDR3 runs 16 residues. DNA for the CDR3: TGTGCCAGCAGCACTGGACTAGCGGGAGGGGGCAATGAGCAGTTCTTC. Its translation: CASSTGLAGGGNEQFF. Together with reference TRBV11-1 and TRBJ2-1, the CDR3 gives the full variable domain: EAEVAQSPRYKITEKSQAVAFWCDPISGHATLYWYRQILGQGPELLVQFQDESVVDDSQLPKDRFSAERLKGVDSTLKIQPAELGDSAMYLCASSTGLAGGGNEQFFGPGTRLTVL.

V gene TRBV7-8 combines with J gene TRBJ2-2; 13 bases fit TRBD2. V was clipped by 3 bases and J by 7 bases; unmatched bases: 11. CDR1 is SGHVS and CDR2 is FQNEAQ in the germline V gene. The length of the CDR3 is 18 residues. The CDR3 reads CASSFSTSGRAGVGELFF. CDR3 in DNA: TGTGCCAGCAGCTTTTCTACTAGCGGGAGGGCCGGGGTCGGGGAGCTGTTTTTT.

This CDR3 reads CASSSGTLNNEQFF. The CDR3 DNA reads as TGTGCCAGCAGCTCGGGGACACTTAACAATGAGCAGTTCTTC. This chain links TRBV7-3 with TRBJ2-1; TRBD1 might be the D (6 bases). The V and J ends lost 4 bases and 5 bases respectively, with 12 bases between them. The CDR3 is made up of 14 amino acids. The germline gives CDR1 SGHTA, CDR2 FQGTGA.

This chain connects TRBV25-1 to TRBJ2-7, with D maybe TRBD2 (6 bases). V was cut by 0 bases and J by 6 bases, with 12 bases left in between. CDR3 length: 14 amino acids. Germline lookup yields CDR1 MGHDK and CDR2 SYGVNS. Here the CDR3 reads CASSEYRGAAEQYF. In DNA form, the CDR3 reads TGTGCCAGCAGTGAATACCGCGGGGCCGCCGAGCAGTACTTC.

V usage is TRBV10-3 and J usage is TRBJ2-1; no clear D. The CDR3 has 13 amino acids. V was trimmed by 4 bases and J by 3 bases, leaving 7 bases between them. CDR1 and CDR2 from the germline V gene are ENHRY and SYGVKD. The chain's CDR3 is CAISGNLYNEQFF. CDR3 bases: TGTGCCATCAGTGGGAACCTCTACAATGAGCAGTTCTTC.